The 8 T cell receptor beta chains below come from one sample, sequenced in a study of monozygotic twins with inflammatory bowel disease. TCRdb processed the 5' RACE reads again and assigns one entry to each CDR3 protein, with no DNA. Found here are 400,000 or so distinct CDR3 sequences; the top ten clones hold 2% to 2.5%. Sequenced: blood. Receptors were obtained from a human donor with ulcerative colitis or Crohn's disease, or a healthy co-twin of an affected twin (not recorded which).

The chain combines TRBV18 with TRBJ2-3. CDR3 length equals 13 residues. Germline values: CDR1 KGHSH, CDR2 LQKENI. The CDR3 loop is CASSPQGADTQYF.

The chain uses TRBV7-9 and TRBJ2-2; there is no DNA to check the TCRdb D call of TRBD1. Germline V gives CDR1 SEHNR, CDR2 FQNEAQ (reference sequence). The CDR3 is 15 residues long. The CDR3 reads CASSLRTGAAGELFF.

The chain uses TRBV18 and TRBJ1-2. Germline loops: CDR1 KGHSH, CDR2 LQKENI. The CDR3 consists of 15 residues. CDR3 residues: CASSQMGSPIVGYTF.

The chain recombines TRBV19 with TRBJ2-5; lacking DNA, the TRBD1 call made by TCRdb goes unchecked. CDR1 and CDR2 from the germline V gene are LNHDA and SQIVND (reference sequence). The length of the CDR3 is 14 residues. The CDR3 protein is CASSLRDSQETQYF.

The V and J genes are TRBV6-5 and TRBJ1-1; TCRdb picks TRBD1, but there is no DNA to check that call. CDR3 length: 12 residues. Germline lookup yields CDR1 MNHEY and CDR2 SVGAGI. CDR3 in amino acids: CASSHGTVEAFF.

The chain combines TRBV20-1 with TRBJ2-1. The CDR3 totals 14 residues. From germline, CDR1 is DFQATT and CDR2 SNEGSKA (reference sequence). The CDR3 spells CSASHRGSLNEQFF.

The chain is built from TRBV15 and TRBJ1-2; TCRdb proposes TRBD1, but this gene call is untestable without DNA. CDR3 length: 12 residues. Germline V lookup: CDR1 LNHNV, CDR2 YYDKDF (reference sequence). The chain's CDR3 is CATSRTGDGYTF.

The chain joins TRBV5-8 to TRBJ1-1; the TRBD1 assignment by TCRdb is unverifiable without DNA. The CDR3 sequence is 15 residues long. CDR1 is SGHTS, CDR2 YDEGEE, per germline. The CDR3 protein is CASSLGQGPGTEAFF.